The 22 T cell receptor beta chains below all came from one sample that was sequenced in a study of blood T cell repertoires in COVID-19. The assay was immunoSEQ multiplex PCR, and TCRdb's table has in-frame clones only and misses some. The sample contains some 260,000 clones, around 89% of which appear only once. Specimen: PBMCs or T cells enriched from blood (not recorded which). The receptors were gathered from a man aged 35 to 55 who had recovered from COVID-19.

The chain employs TRBV19 and TRBJ2-1; 8 bases are a match to TRBD2. The CDR3 runs 14 residues. Per the germline V gene, CDR1 is LNHDA and CDR2 is SQIVND (reference sequence). Trimming removed 6 bases from V and 7 bases from J; junction bases left unmatched: 8. The chain's CDR3 is CASRKPGLENEQFF. CDR3 nucleotides: TGTGCCAGTAGAAAACCGGGACTAGAAAATGAGCAGTTCTTC.

The chain uses TRBV2 and TRBJ2-7; maybe TRBD1 (8 bases). Trimming pared 6 bases from V and 4 bases from J, leaving 16 bases between. The CDR3 extends over 14 amino acids. Germline V gene data show CDR1 as SNHLY and CDR2 as FYNNEI. CDR3 sequence reads: CASSPGGTGYEQYF. The CDR3 DNA reads TGTGCCAGCAGCCCCGGGGGGACAGGATACGAGCAGTACTTC.

The V call is TRBV19, the J call TRBJ2-2, with 7 bases matching TRBD1. The length of the CDR3 is 15 residues. The germline V gene has CDR1 LNHDA and CDR2 SQIVND (reference sequence). The ends lost 6 bases at V and 0 bases at J; junction bases unmatched: 4. CDR3 DNA sequence: TGTGCCAGTAGGCTGACAGGGACGAACACCGGGGAGCTGTTTTTT. This codes for CASRLTGTNTGELFF. Together with reference TRBV19 and TRBJ2-2, the CDR3 gives the full variable domain: DGGITQSPKYLFRKEGQNVTLSCEQNLNHDAMYWYRQDPGQGLRLIYYSQIVNDFQKGDIAEGYSVSREKKESFPLTVTSAQKNPTAFYLCASRLTGTNTGELFFGEGSRLTVL.

The chain carries TRBV30 and TRBJ1-2, with D perhaps matching TRBD1 (5 bases). This CDR3 is built from 15 residues. Trimming took off 1 base at V and 7 bases at J, with 19 bases between the two ends. Germline CDR1 GTSNPN, CDR2 SVGIG (reference sequence). In nucleotides, the CDR3 is TGTGCCTGGAGTGAACTCATCAGGGCTTCGGGTGGCTACACCTTC. Its protein product is CAWSELIRASGGYTF.

CDR3 amino acids: CASSPGGQRTQYF. DNA for the CDR3: TGTGCCAGCAGCCCCGGGGGACAGAGAACGCAGTATTTT. V usage is TRBV6-4 and J usage is TRBJ2-3; D perhaps matches TRBD1 (7 bases). V lost 6 bases and J 9 bases, leaving 16 bases between the germline ends. Germline V gene data show CDR1 as MRHNA and CDR2 as SNTAGT. The CDR3 extends over 13 amino acids.

This clone is a singleton in its sample. The rearrangement joins TRBV5-1 to TRBJ2-1; 13 bases map to TRBD2. J gave up 8 bases and V 0 bases, and 8 bases lay outside the gene matches. This CDR3 is built from 17 residues. CDR1 and CDR2 from the germline V gene are SGHRS and YFSETQ. CDR3 sequence: CASSLEVGLAGRDEQFF. In DNA form, the CDR3 reads TGCGCCAGCAGCTTGGAGGTGGGACTAGCGGGGAGGGATGAGCAGTTCTTC.

J is TRBJ1-1 and V is TRBV25-1, with D hard to call. This CDR3 spans 13 amino acids. V was shortened by 4 bases and J by 1 base, with 7 bases between the two germline ends. Germline CDR1 reads MGHDK; CDR2 reads SYGVNS. CDR3 residues: CASSASTNTEAFF. The CDR3 DNA follows: TGTGCCAGCAGTGCTAGTACGAACACTGAAGCTTTCTTT.

The V and J genes are TRBV15 and TRBJ2-5, with no clear D. This CDR3 spans 13 amino acids. The germline V gene has CDR1 LNHNV and CDR2 YYDKDF (reference sequence). The V end was cut by 6 bases, the J end by 10 bases, with 18 bases between. CDR3 DNA sequence: TGTGCCACCAGTGACTCCCTGCCCGAGGACCAGTACTTC. Its protein product is CATSDSLPEDQYF.

V is TRBV19 and J is TRBJ2-7, with 7 bases lining up with TRBD1. The CDR3 sequence is 14 residues long. Germline CDR1 reads LNHDA; CDR2 reads SQIVND (reference sequence). The trim removed 5 bases at V and 1 base at J, leaving 5 bases unmatched. CDR3 in DNA: TGTGCCAGTAGTCCTTACAGGGGTTCCTACGAGCAGTACTTC. Residues: CASSPYRGSYEQYF.

This chain uses TRBV6-5 with TRBJ1-3, with 9 nucleotides matching TRBD1. In germline, CDR1 is MNHEY, CDR2 SVGAGI. The CDR3 sequence is 14 residues long. The ends lost 10 bases at V and 4 bases at J; junction bases unmatched: 8. CDR3 sequence reads: CATQRDRAGNTIYF. In DNA, the CDR3 is TGTGCCACCCAACGGGACAGGGCGGGAAACACCATATATTTT.

V usage is TRBV19 and J usage is TRBJ1-5; 10 positions agree with TRBD1. Germline-derived CDR1 and CDR2 are LNHDA and SQIVND (reference sequence). V dropped 9 bases and J dropped 1; count of bases not matched to a gene: 9. The CDR3 has 16 residues. The CDR3 bases are TGTGCCAGCCGTATGACAGGGGGCTCGAGCAATCAGCCCCAGCATTTT. The encoded protein is CASRMTGGSSNQPQHF.

This clone was seen a single time. This chain joins TRBV4-3 and TRBJ2-5, with 9 bases lining up with TRBD2. The ends lost 0 bases at V and 7 bases at J; junction bases unmatched: 3. CDR1 and CDR2 from the germline V gene are LGHNA and YSLEER. CDR3 length equals 14 residues. The CDR3 sequence: CASSQDWREGTQYF. The CDR3 nucleotides are TGCGCCAGCAGCCAAGACTGGCGGGAGGGGACCCAGTACTTC.

The chain recombines TRBV2 with TRBJ1-3, with 8 nucleotides matching TRBD1. Trimming cost V 6 bases and J 2 bases; bases outside gene matches: 3. The CDR3 totals 14 residues. Germline loops: CDR1 SNHLY, CDR2 FYNNEI. Here the CDR3 reads CASRGQGAGNTIYF. CDR3 coding DNA: TGTGCCAGCAGAGGACAGGGAGCTGGAAACACCATATATTTT.

The J gene is TRBJ1-6, the V gene TRBV7-9; no firm D call. CDR3 length: 12 amino acids. Trimming took 1 base from V and 13 from J, leaving 8 bases between them. The germline V gene encodes CDR1 SEHNR and CDR2 FQNEAQ (reference sequence). The CDR3 nucleotides read TGTGCCAGCAGCTTAGGGATGGGCCCCCTCCACTTT. This gives the protein CASSLGMGPLHF.

The chain joins TRBV11-2 to TRBJ1-4; 7 bases fit TRBD1. CDR1 SGHAT and CDR2 FQNNGV come from the germline V gene. Germline trimming cut 3 bases from V and 8 bases from J; bases unmatched to any gene: 6. This CDR3 region has 14 residues. This chain's CDR3 is CASSLEGAWEKLFF. The CDR3, as DNA: TGTGCCAGCAGCTTGGAGGGGGCTTGGGAAAAACTGTTTTTT.

The chain links TRBV6-6 to TRBJ1-2, with 7 positions matching TRBD1. The ends lost 2 bases at V and 4 bases at J; junction bases unmatched: 4. CDR1 is MNHNY and CDR2 is SVGAGI in the germline V gene (reference sequence). This CDR3 comprises 14 residues. The CDR3 sequence: CASSYVRDSYGYTF. For the CDR3, the DNA is TGTGCCAGCAGTTACGTCCGGGACAGCTATGGCTACACCTTC.

V gene TRBV7-2 combines with J gene TRBJ2-6, with D perhaps matching TRBD1 (5 bases). This CDR3 comprises 16 residues. V lost 4 bases and J lost 2, with 12 bases in between. CDR1 SGHTA and CDR2 FQGNSA come from the germline V gene. The CDR3 protein is CASSSAPGTGANVLTF. In DNA, the CDR3 is TGTGCCAGCAGCTCAGCCCCAGGGACTGGGGCCAACGTCCTGACTTTC.

Regarding this clone: An end of the junction does not agree with germline; a read error may underlie this. The chain carries TRBV11-2 and TRBJ1-4; a possible D gene is TRBD1 (6 bases). Germline V lookup: CDR1 SGHAT, CDR2 FQNNGV. There are 20 residues in the CDR3. The DNA of the CDR3 is TGTGCCAGCAGCCTAGACCCTCCCGTGGGGGCGTACGGGAAGAAAGAAAAACTGTTTTTT. It specifies CASSLDPPVGAYGKKEKLFF.

The chain has TRBV27 and TRBJ1-1, with 10 bases matching TRBD1. The trim removed 5 bases at V and 4 bases at J, leaving 10 bases unmatched. The CDR3 sequence is 16 residues long. The germline V gene has CDR1 MNHEY and CDR2 SMNVEV (reference sequence). The CDR3 loop reads CASSPQTGGVRTEAFF. In DNA, the CDR3 is TGTGCCAGCAGTCCTCAGACAGGGGGCGTCCGCACTGAAGCTTTCTTT.

The V gene is TRBV5-1, the J gene TRBJ2-3; 7 bases fit TRBD1. V shed 4 bases and J 3 bases; nucleotides not matched to a gene: 5. The CDR3 has 14 amino acids. The germline gives CDR1 SGHRS, CDR2 YFSETQ. CDR3 loop: CASSIGTETDTQYF. The CDR3 bases are TGCGCCAGCAGCATCGGGACAGAGACAGATACGCAGTATTTT.

This rearrangement joins TRBV25-1 to TRBJ2-2; possibly TRBD2 for D (6 bases). Trimming removed 1 base from V and 5 bases from J, with 17 bases in between. The germline V gene encodes CDR1 MGHDK and CDR2 SYGVNS. The CDR3 runs to 17 residues. The CDR3 bases are TGTGCCAGCAGTGAATGGTTGCCGGATCGGGGGACCGGGGAGCTGTTTTTT. Translation: CASSEWLPDRGTGELFF.

This sequence joins TRBV7-8 and TRBJ2-2; 8 positions match TRBD2. This CDR3 has 16 residues. The V gene's germline CDR1 is SGHVS and CDR2 FQNEAQ. The J segment lost 5 bases and the V segment lost 6 bases, leaving 11 bases of the junction unmatched. The CDR3 sequence: CASRGLGGRPTGELFF. The CDR3 DNA reads TGTGCCAGCAGGGGTCTGGGCGGGAGGCCAACCGGGGAGCTGTTTTTT.